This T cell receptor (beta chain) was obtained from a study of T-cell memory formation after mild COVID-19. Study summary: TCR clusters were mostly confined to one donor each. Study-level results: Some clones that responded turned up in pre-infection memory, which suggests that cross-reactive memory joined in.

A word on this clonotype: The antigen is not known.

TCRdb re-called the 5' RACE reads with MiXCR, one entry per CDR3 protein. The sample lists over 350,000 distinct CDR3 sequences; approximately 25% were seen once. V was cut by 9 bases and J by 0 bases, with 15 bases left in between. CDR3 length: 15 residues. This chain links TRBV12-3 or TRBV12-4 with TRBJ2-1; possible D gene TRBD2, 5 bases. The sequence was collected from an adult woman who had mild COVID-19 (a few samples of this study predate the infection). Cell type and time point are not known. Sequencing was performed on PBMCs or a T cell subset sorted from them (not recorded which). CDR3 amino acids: CARIRTSSSYNEQFF. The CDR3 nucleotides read TGTGCCAGAATCAGGACTTCGAGCTCCTACAATGAGCAGTTCTTC.